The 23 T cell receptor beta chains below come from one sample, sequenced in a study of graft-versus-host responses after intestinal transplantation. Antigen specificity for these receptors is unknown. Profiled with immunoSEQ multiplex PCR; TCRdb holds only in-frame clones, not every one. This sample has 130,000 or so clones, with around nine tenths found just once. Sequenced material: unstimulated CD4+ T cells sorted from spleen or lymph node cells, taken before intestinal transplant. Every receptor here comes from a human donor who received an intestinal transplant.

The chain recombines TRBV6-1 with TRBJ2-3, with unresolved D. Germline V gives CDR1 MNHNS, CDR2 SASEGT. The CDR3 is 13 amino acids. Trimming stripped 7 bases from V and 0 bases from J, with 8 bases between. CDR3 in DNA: TGTGCCAGCAAGACCGCTAGCACAGATACGCAGTATTTT. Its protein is CASKTASTDTQYF.

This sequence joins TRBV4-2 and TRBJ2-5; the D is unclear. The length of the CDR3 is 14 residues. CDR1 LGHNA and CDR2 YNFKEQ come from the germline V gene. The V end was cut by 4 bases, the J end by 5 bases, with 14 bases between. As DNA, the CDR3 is TGTGCCAGCAGCCCCCGCCCAGGCCCGGAGACCCAGTACTTC. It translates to CASSPRPGPETQYF.

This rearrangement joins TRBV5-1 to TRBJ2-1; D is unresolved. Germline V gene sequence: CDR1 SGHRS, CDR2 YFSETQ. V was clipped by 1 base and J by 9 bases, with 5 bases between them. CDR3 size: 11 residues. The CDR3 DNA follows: TGCGCCAGCAGCTTGTGGGGTGAGCAGTTCTTC. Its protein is CASSLWGEQFF.

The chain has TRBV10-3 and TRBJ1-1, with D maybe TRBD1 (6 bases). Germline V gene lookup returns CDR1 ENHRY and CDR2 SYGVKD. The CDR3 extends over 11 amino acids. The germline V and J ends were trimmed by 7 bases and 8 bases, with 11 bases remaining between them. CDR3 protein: CAIKVDREAFF. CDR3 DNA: TGTGCCATCAAGGTGGACAGAGAAGCTTTCTTT.

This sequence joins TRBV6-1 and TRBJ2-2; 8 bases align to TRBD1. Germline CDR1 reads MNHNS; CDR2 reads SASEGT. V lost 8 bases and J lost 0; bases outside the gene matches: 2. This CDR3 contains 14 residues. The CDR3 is CASGGQANTGELFF. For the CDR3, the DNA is TGTGCCAGCGGGGGACAGGCGAACACCGGGGAGCTGTTTTTT.

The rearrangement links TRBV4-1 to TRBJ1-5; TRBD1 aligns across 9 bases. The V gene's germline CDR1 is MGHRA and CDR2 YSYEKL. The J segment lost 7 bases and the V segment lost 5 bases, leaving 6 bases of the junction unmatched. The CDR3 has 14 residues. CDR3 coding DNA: TGCGCCAGCAGCTACAGGGGGCGTGGGCAGCCCCAGCATTTT. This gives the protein CASSYRGRGQPQHF.

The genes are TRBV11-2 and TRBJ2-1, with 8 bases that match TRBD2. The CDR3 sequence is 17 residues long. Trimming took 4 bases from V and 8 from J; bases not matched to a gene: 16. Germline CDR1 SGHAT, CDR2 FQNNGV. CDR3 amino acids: CASSSFRGGQAGHEQFF. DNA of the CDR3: TGTGCCAGCAGCTCCTTCCGGGGGGGCCAAGCCGGACATGAGCAGTTCTTC.

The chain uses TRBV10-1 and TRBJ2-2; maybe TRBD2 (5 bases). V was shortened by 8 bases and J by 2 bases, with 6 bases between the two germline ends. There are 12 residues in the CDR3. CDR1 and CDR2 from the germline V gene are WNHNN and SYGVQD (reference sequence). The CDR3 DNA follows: TGCGCCAGCTCGGGAAACACCGGGGAGCTGTTTTTT. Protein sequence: CASSGNTGELFF.

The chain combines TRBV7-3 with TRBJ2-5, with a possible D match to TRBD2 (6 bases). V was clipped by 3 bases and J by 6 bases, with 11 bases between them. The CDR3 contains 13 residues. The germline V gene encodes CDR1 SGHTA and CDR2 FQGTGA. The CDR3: CASSLGREKTQYF. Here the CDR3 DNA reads TGTGCCAGCAGCTTGGGGCGGGAAAAGACCCAGTACTTC.

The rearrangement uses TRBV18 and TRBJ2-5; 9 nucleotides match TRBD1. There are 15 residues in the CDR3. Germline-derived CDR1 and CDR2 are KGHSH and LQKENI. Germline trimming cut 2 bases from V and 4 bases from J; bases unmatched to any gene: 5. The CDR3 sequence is CASSPRTGVRETQYF. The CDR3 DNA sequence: TGTGCCAGCTCACCAAGGACAGGGGTTAGAGAGACCCAGTACTTC.

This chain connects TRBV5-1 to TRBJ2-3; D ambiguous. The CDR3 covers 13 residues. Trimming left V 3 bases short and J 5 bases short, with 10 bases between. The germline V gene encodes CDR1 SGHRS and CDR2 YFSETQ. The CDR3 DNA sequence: TGCGCCAGCAGCTCCGCAAGAAGAGATACGCAGTATTTT. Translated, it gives CASSSARRDTQYF.

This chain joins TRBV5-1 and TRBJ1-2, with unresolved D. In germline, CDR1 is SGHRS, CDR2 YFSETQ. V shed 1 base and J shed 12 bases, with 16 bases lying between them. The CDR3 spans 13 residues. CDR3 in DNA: TGCGCCAGCAGCTTGAACGGGGTAGTAGGCAACACCTTC. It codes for CASSLNGVVGNTF.

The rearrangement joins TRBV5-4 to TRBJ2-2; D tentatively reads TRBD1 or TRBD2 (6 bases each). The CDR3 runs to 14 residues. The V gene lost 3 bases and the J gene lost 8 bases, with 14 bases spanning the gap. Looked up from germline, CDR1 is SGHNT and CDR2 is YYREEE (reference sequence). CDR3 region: CASSSPRGAGELFF. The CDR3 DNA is TGTGCCAGCAGCTCGCCAAGGGGGGCAGGGGAGCTGTTTTTT. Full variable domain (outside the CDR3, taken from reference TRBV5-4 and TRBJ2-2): ETGVTQSPTHLIKTRGQQVTLRCSSQSGHNTVSWYQQALGQGPQFIFQYYREEENGRGNFPPRFSGLQFPNYSSELNVNALELDDSALYLCASSSPRGAGELFFGEGSRLTVL.

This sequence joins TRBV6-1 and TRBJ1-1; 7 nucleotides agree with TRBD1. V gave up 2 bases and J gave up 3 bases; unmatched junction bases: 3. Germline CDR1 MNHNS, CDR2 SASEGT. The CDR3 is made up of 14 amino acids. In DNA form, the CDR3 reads TGTGCCAGCAGTGAACTGGGACAGTACACTGAAGCTTTCTTT. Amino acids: CASSELGQYTEAFF.

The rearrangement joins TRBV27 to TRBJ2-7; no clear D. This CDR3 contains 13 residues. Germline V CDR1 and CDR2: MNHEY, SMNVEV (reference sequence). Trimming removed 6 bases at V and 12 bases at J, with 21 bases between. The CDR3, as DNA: TGTGCCAGCAGGATGACGGACCCCCTAGTGCGGTACTTC. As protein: CASRMTDPLVRYF.

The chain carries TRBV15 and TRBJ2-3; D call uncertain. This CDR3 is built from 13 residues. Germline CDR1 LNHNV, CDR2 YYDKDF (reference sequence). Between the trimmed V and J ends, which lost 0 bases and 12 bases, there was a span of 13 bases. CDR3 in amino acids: CATSREGRSPQYF. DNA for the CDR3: TGTGCCACCAGCAGAGAAGGAAGGAGCCCCCAGTATTTT. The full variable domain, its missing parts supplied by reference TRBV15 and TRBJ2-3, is DAMVIQNPRYQVTQFGKPVTLSCSQTLNHNVMYWYQQKSSQAPKLLFHYYDKDFNNEADTPDNFQSRRPNTSFCFLDIRSPGLGDTAMYLCATSREGRSPQYFGPGTRLTVL.

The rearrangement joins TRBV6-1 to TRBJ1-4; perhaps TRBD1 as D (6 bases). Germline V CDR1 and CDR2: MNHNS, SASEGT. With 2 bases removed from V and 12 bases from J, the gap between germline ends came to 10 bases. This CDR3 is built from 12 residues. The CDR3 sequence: CASSEPPGELFF. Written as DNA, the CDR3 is TGTGCCAGCAGTGAACCCCCAGGGGAACTGTTTTTT.

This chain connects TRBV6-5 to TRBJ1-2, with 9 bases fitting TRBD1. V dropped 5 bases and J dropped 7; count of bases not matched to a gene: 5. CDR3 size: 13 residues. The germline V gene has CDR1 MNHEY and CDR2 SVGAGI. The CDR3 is CASSVTTGGGYTF. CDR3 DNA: TGTGCCAGCAGTGTTACGACAGGGGGTGGCTACACCTTC.

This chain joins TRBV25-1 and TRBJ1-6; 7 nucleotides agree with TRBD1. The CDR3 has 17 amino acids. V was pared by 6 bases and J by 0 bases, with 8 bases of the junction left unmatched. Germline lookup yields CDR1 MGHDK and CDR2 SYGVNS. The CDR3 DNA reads TGTGCCAGCAGCTCCAACAGGGGAGGCTCCTATAATTCACCCCTCCACTTT. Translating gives CASSSNRGGSYNSPLHF.

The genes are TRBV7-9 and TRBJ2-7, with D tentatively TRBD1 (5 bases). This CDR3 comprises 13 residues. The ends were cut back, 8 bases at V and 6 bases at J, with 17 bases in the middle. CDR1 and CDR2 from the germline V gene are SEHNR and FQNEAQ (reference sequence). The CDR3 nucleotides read TGTGCCAGCGAATCGGGCAGGGTTGGCGAGCAGTACTTC. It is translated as CASESGRVGEQYF.

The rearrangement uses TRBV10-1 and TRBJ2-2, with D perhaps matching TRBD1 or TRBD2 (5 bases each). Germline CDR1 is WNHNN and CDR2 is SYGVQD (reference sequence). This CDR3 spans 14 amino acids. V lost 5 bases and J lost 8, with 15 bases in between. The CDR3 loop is CASSSRGMGGELFF. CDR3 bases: TGCGCCAGCAGTTCGAGGGGTATGGGTGGGGAGCTGTTTTTT.

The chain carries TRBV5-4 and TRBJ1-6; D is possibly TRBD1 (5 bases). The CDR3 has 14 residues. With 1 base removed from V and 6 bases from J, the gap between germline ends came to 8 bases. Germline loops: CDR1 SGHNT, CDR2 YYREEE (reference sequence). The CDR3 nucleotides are TGTGCCAGCAGCTTGTACGGGGGTAATTCACCCCTCCACTTT. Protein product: CASSLYGGNSPLHF. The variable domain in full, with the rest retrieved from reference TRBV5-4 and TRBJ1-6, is ETGVTQSPTHLIKTRGQQVTLRCSSQSGHNTVSWYQQALGQGPQFIFQYYREEENGRGNFPPRFSGLQFPNYSSELNVNALELDDSALYLCASSLYGGNSPLHFGNGTRLTVT.

DNA for the CDR3: TGTGCCACCAGCCCCTGGGGGGGACAGGGGATCGATGAGCAGTTCTTC. This encodes CATSPWGGQGIDEQFF. The chain carries TRBV15 and TRBJ2-1; the match to TRBD1 covers 10 bases. CDR3 size: 16 residues. The trim removed 5 bases at V and 8 bases at J, leaving 12 bases unmatched. Germline V CDR1 and CDR2: LNHNV, YYDKDF (reference sequence).